These 25 T cell receptor beta chains share one sample of origin, sequenced in a study of T cells in women clearing cervical HPV infection. Sequenced by immunoSEQ multiplex PCR; TCRdb stores in-frame clones only, minus some. Recorded for this sample: over 30,000 clones. The material sequenced was blood buffy coat. These receptors were collected from a woman aged 18 to 75 with a cervical HPV16 infection that either progressed to CIN3+ or cleared (not recorded which).

Concerning this clone: The read stops 3 residues short of the end of the CDR3; the missing end is completed from the germline J gene. The chain is built from TRBV18 and TRBJ2-2, with 13 bases aligning to TRBD2. This CDR3 spans 16 amino acids. Germline lookup yields CDR1 KGHSH and CDR2 LQKENI. V was pared by 2 bases and J by 6 bases, with 3 bases of the junction left unmatched. Partial CDR3 DNA: TGTGCCAGCTCACCAGGACTAGCGGGAGCGGCCGGGGAG. Its translation: CASSPGLAGAAGE. The entire CDR3 is CASSPGLAGAAGELFF.

Turning to this clone: The read ends 3 residues before the CDR3 terminus; that terminus is restored from the germline J gene. V is TRBV20-1 and J is TRBJ2-7; 12 bases are a match to TRBD2. The ends lost 4 bases at V and 2 bases at J; junction bases unmatched: 12. From germline, CDR1 is DFQATT and CDR2 SNEGSKA (reference sequence). This CDR3 region has 17 residues. CDR3 DNA, as far as it was read: TGCAGTGCTATCCGACTAGCGGGAGCGGTCCCCCCCTACGAG. It is translated as CSAIRLAGAVPPYE. The full CDR3 reads CSAIRLAGAVPPYEQYF.

Concerning this clone: The DNA ends 3 residues before the CDR3 does, and the rest of the CDR3 is filled in from the germline J gene. The chain has TRBV28 and TRBJ1-6, with unresolved D. The germline gives CDR1 MDHEN, CDR2 SYDVKM. Trimming removed 4 bases at V and 7 bases at J, with 14 bases between. The CDR3 totals 15 residues. CDR3 residues: CASSSGLLINSPLHF. CDR3 DNA, as far as it was read: TGTGCCAGCAGTTCAGGACTTTTGATAAATTCACCC. The whole variable domain, filled in from reference TRBV28 and TRBJ1-6, reads DVKVTQSSRYLVKRTGEKVFLECVQDMDHENMFWYRQDPGLGLRLIYFSYDVKMKEKGDIPEGYSVSREKKERFSLILESASTNQTSMYLCASSSGLLINSPLHFGNGTRLTVT.

The sequenced part of the CDR3 DNA is TGTGCCAGCAGCTTAGTTCCCCGGGCCCCACAGGCCAATGAG. Protein: CASSLVPRAPQANE. The full CDR3 protein is CASSLVPRAPQANEQFF. This chain joins TRBV7-6 and TRBJ2-1, with D tentatively TRBD1 (5 bases). Read sequence stops 3 residues before the CDR3 end, and the germline J gene provides the missing end. The CDR3 spans 17 residues. The V and J ends lost 1 base and 6 bases respectively, with 19 bases between them. CDR1 and CDR2 from the germline V gene are SGHVS and FNYEAQ. Full variable domain (missing parts from reference TRBV7-6 and TRBJ2-1): GAGVSQSPRYKVTKRGQDVALRCDPISGHVSLYWYRQALGQGPEFLTYFNYEAQQDKSGLPNDRFSAERPEGSISTLTIQRTEQRDSAMYRCASSLVPRAPQANEQFFGPGTRLTVL.

On this clone: The DNA ends 3 residues before the CDR3 does, and the rest of the CDR3 is filled in from the germline J gene. The V call is TRBV19, the J call TRBJ2-3, with 11 bases lining up with TRBD2. In germline, CDR1 is LNHDA, CDR2 SQIVND (reference sequence). CDR3 length: 15 amino acids. V dropped 10 bases and J dropped 3; count of bases not matched to a gene: 9. The covered CDR3 bases are TGTGCCACCTCCCCCACTAGCGGGGGAACAGATACG. Translated: CATSPTSGGTDT. Given in full, the CDR3 is CATSPTSGGTDTQYF.

Comments on this clone: Coverage ceases 3 residues before the CDR3 finishes, and the germline J gene fills in the end. The chain couples TRBV19 to TRBJ2-1, with 10 bases matching TRBD1. V trimming: 9 bases; J trimming: 8 bases; junction bases outside the gene matches: 13. The CDR3 has 15 amino acids. The V gene's germline CDR1 is LNHDA and CDR2 SQIVND (reference sequence). The CDR3: CASQPGWDRGYEQFF. The covered CDR3 bases are TGTGCCAGCCAGCCTGGGTGGGACAGGGGTTATGAG.

The CDR3 reads CASSLNRDQPQHF. The sequenced CDR3 bases are TGTGCCAGCAGCTTAAACAGGGATCAGCCC. The chain couples TRBV7-6 to TRBJ1-5; possible D gene TRBD1, 6 bases. The DNA ends 3 residues before the CDR3 does, and the rest of the CDR3 is filled in from the germline J gene. V was shortened by 2 bases and J by 5 bases, with 7 bases between the two germline ends. The CDR3 runs 13 residues. Germline CDR1 and CDR2: SGHVS and FNYEAQ.

With regard to this clone: The read terminates 3 residues ahead of where the CDR3 ends, so the germline J gene completes it. This chain uses TRBV2 with TRBJ2-5; tentatively, D is TRBD1 (5 bases). CDR3 length equals 13 residues. Germline CDR1 SNHLY, CDR2 FYNNEI. The V and J ends lost 6 bases and 2 bases respectively, with 10 bases between them. The CDR3 DNA, read in part, is TGTGCCAGCAGCCGAAGGGGTCAAGAGACC. Translated, it gives CASSRRGQET. The whole CDR3 protein reads CASSRRGQETQYF. Full variable domain (remainder filled in from reference TRBV2 and TRBJ2-5): EPEVTQTPSHQVTQMGQEVILRCVPISNHLYFYWYRQILGQKVEFLVSFYNNEISEKSEIFDDQFSVERPDGSNFTLKIRSTKLEDSAMYFCASSRRGQETQYFGPGTRLLVL.

As for this clone: Sequence at one end of the junction differs from germline and may be a read error. The CDR3 is cut off 3 residues early in the read; its end comes from the germline J gene. This sequence joins TRBV7-7 and TRBJ1-1; D perhaps matches TRBD1 (5 bases). Germline assignment: CDR1 SSHAT and CDR2 FNYEAQ (reference sequence). The CDR3 extends over 15 amino acids. CDR3 region: CASSLGVAGYYEAFF. Partial CDR3 DNA: TGTGCTAGCAGCTTAGGGGTAGCGGGATACTACGAG.

Concerning this clone: Read data end 3 residues before the CDR3 end; the end is taken from the germline J gene. The rearrangement joins TRBV7-9 to TRBJ1-4; 10 bases agree with TRBD1. The CDR3 spans 13 residues. Germline-derived CDR1 and CDR2 are SEHNR and FQNEAQ (reference sequence). The J segment lost 5 bases and the V segment lost 11 bases, leaving 5 bases of the junction unmatched. CDR3 region: CAWEGQGNEKLFF. The covered CDR3 bases are TGTGCCTGGGAGGGACAGGGGAATGAAAAA.

In regard to this clone: The CDR3 end is not reached by the read, which stops 3 residues before it; the germline J gene fills it in. The genes are TRBV20-1 and TRBJ2-3; tentatively, D is TRBD2 (6 bases). This CDR3 contains 15 residues. Germline assignment: CDR1 DFQATT and CDR2 SNEGSKA (reference sequence). V lost 1 base and J lost 2, with 13 bases in between. The CDR3 reads CSARAVGLYTDTQYF. The CDR3 DNA, read in part, is TGCAGTGCTAGAGCGGTCGGACTATACACAGATACG.

With regard to this clone: Compared with germline, one end of the junction differs, possibly owing to a read error. The read terminates 3 residues before the CDR3 end, so the remaining end is supplied by the germline J gene. J is TRBJ1-2 and V is TRBV4-2; no clear D. The CDR3 covers 15 residues. CDR1 is LGHNA and CDR2 is YNFKEQ in the germline V gene. CDR3 amino acids: CASSQTETGNYGYTF. The CDR3 bases that were read are TGCGCCAGCAGCCAAACAGAGACGGGGAACTATGGC.

As regards this clone: The read halts 3 residues ahead of the CDR3 end, with the missing end drawn from the germline J gene. This chain uses TRBV5-1 with TRBJ2-1, with D unresolved. The CDR3 loop spans 13 amino acids. Germline-derived CDR1 and CDR2 are SGHRS and YFSETQ. Trimming removed 2 bases at V and 8 bases at J, with 11 bases between. The sequenced CDR3 bases are TGCGCCAGCAGCTTAAACGGGTTAGATGAG. Its protein product is CASSLNGLDE. The whole CDR3 sequence reads CASSLNGLDEQFF.

A note on this clone: Read coverage stops 3 residues before the CDR3 terminus; the germline J gene supplies the remainder. The rearrangement links TRBV7-2 to TRBJ2-3; D unresolved. Germline V gene sequence: CDR1 SGHTA, CDR2 FQGNSA. The CDR3 spans 12 residues. The V gene lost 4 bases and the J gene lost 2 bases, with 4 bases spanning the gap. The CDR3 loop is CASSSYTDTQYF. The CDR3 bases that were read are TGTGCCAGCAGCTCGTACACAGATACG.

As to this clone: The read halts 3 residues ahead of the CDR3 end, with the missing end drawn from the germline J gene. The rearrangement joins TRBV19 to TRBJ2-1; TRBD2 aligns across 7 bases. The junction had 2 bases not matched to a gene; V was cut back by 3 bases and J by 0 bases. This CDR3 comprises 15 residues. Germline loops: CDR1 LNHDA, CDR2 SQIVND (reference sequence). The CDR3 bases that were read are TGTGCCAGTAGTATGCGCGGGAGCTCCTACAATGAG. This sequence encodes CASSMRGSSYNE. The full CDR3 sequence reads CASSMRGSSYNEQFF.

In the case of this clone: The sequenced fragment ends 3 residues before the CDR3 boundary, so the rest is inferred from the germline J gene. V is TRBV6-2 or TRBV6-3 and J is TRBJ1-5; no firm D call. This CDR3 has 14 amino acids. Germline V gene data show CDR1 as MNHEY and CDR2 as SVGEGT. Trimming pared 4 bases from V and 0 bases from J, leaving 7 bases between. Partial CDR3 DNA: TGTGCCAGCAGTTGGACTTATAGCAATCAGCCC. Protein: CASSWTYSNQP. The full CDR3 reads CASSWTYSNQPQHF.

Note on this clone: The observed sequence ends 3 residues before the CDR3 terminus, with the missing tail filled in from the germline J gene. V is TRBV28 and J is TRBJ1-1, with D possibly TRBD1 on 5 matching bases. This CDR3 comprises 13 residues. The V gene's germline CDR1 is MDHEN and CDR2 SYDVKM. Trimming removed 10 bases at V and 3 bases at J, with 15 bases between. The CDR3 bases that were read are TGTGCCACCTGGGGTGGGGCGGACACTGAA. It codes for CATWGGADTE. The complete CDR3 sequence is CATWGGADTEAFF.

As for this clone: The read ends 3 residues early relative to the CDR3; the germline J gene fills the gap. The chain carries TRBV5-6 and TRBJ1-6; a weak D match, TRBD1 (5 bases). Per the germline V gene, CDR1 is SGHDT and CDR2 is YYEEEE. The CDR3 loop spans 14 amino acids. V shed 2 bases and J shed 10 bases, with 13 bases lying between them. CDR3: CASSFNWQGSPLHF. Incomplete CDR3 DNA: TGTGCCAGCAGCTTTAATTGGCAGGGATCACCC.

CDR3 amino acids: CASSEQGWGGYTF. Incomplete CDR3 DNA: TGTGCCAGCAGTGAACAGGGGTGGGGTGGC. This chain uses TRBV6-1 with TRBJ1-2; D is perhaps TRBD1 (6 bases). The read terminates 3 residues before the CDR3 end, so the remaining end is supplied by the germline J gene. V gave up 2 bases and J gave up 7 bases, with 11 bases separating them. The CDR3 has 13 amino acids. The germline V gene has CDR1 MNHNS and CDR2 SASEGT.

As regards this clone: The CDR3 extends 3 residues past the end of the read, so its final part is completed from the germline J gene. The chain joins TRBV2 to TRBJ1-5, with D possibly matching TRBD1 (6 bases). CDR3 size: 14 residues. The V end lost 6 bases, the J end lost 0 bases, and 9 bases lay between the germline ends. Germline values: CDR1 SNHLY, CDR2 FYNNEI. Incomplete CDR3 DNA: TGTGCCAGCAGGAGGGGGAGTAGCAATCAGCCC. This encodes CASRRGSSNQP. The CDR3 in full is CASRRGSSNQPQHF. Supplemented by reference TRBV2 and TRBJ1-5, the full variable domain reads EPEVTQTPSHQVTQMGQEVILRCVPISNHLYFYWYRQILGQKVEFLVSFYNNEISEKSEIFDDQFSVERPDGSNFTLKIRSTKLEDSAMYFCASRRGSSNQPQHFGDGTRLSIL.

The CDR3 reads CSAPGTSANTGELFF. The CDR3 bases that were read are TGCAGTGCTCCCGGGACTAGCGCGAACACCGGGGAG. J is TRBJ2-2 and V is TRBV20-1, with 10 nucleotides matching TRBD2. The read halts 3 residues ahead of the CDR3 end, with the missing end drawn from the germline J gene. The CDR3 totals 15 residues. The germline CDR1 and CDR2 sequences are DFQATT and SNEGSKA (reference sequence). Trimming cost V 5 bases and J 0 bases; bases outside gene matches: 3.

On this clone: The sequence runs out 3 residues before the end of the CDR3; the remainder is reconstructed from the germline J gene. The chain employs TRBV25-1 and TRBJ2-1; 7 bases are a match to TRBD1. From germline, CDR1 is MGHDK and CDR2 SYGVNS. V gave up 2 bases and J gave up 6 bases; unmatched junction bases: 10. The CDR3 spans 16 residues. The CDR3 loop is CASSEVGTVFFNEQFF. The covered CDR3 bases are TGTGCCAGCAGTGAAGTAGGGACAGTATTTTTCAATGAG.

About this clone: The CDR3 end falls 3 residues outside the read, so it is completed with the germline J gene. The chain has TRBV19 and TRBJ2-6; D may be TRBD1 (6 bases). V lost 6 bases and J 1 base, leaving 10 bases between the germline ends. Germline V lookup: CDR1 LNHDA, CDR2 SQIVND (reference sequence). The CDR3 length is 15 residues. The CDR3 DNA, read in part, is TGTGCCAGTAGCCCACAGGGTTCTGGGGCCAACGTC. It is translated as CASSPQGSGANV. The entire CDR3 protein is CASSPQGSGANVLTF.

Remarks on this clone: With the read ending 3 residues before the CDR3 end, the germline J gene is used to fill in that end. V gene TRBV18 combines with J gene TRBJ2-1; weak D call: TRBD2 (6 bases). Trimming cost V 8 bases and J 4 bases, with 18 bases left between them. Germline loops: CDR1 KGHSH, CDR2 LQKENI. This CDR3 spans 15 amino acids. CDR3 sequence reads: CASAAEGLSYNEQFF. Incomplete CDR3 DNA: TGTGCCAGCGCGGCAGAGGGACTGTCATACAATGAG. Drawing the rest from reference TRBV18 and TRBJ2-1, the complete variable domain is NAGVMQNPRHLVRRRGQEARLRCSPMKGHSHVYWYRQLPEEGLKFMVYLQKENIIDESGMPKERFSAEFPKEGPSILRIQQVVRGDSAAYFCASAAEGLSYNEQFFGPGTRLTVL.

Points on this clone: The CDR3 end is not reached by the read, which stops 3 residues before it; the germline J gene fills it in. This chain joins TRBV20-1 and TRBJ2-4; D is undetermined. Germline values: CDR1 DFQATT, CDR2 SNEGSKA (reference sequence). V lost 0 bases and J lost 6, with 12 bases in between. The CDR3 consists of 14 residues. The DNA read from the CDR3 is TGCAGTGCTAGAGATCTTAGTACTGGAAACATT. Residues: CSARDLSTGNI. The CDR3 reads in full as CSARDLSTGNIQYF.